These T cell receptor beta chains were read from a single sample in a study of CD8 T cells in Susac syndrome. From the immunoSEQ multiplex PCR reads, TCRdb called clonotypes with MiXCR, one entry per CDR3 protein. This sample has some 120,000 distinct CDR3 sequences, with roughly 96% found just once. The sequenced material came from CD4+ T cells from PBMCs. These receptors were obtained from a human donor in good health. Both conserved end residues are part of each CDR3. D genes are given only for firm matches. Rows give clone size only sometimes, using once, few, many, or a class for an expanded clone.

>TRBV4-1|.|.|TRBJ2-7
TGCGCCAGCAGCTTAGACTGGGTGAGTCGGGAGCAGTACTTC
CASSLDWVSREQYF
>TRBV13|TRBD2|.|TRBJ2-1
TGTGCCAGCAGCTCTAGCGGGAGTGTCTCCAATGAGCAGTTCTTC
CASSSSGSVSNEQFF
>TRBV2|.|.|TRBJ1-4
TGTGCCATAGGAGCAAGGCCGAAAGGGGAAAAACTGTTTTTT
CAIGARPKGEKLFF
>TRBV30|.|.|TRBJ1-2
TGTGCCTGGAGTGTAACGGAGGGTGGCAGGACCTTC
CAWSVTEGGRTF
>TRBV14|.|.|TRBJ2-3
TGTGCCAGCAGCCAAGATTCGGGAGCAAGCACAGATACGCAGTATTTT
CASSQDSGASTDTQYF
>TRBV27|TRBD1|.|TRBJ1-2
TGTGCCAGCGCCGGACAGGGGGAACGAGGCTACACCTTC
CASAGQGERGYTF
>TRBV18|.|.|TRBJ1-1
TGTGCCAGCTCACCAGTTACAGGGAACACTGAAGCTTTCTTT
CASSPVTGNTEAFF
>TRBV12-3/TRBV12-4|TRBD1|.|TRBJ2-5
TGTGCCAGCAGAAAATCCGGGACAGGGGAAGAGACCCAGTACTTC
CASRKSGTGEETQYF
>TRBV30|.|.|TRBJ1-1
TGTGCCTGGGGCCGGACTGAAGCTTTCTTT
CAWGRTEAFF
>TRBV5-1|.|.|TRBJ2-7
TGCGCCAGCAGCTTGACAACAGGGGAGCAGTACTTC
CASSLTTGEQYF
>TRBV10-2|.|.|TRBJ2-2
TGCGCCAGCAGTCGGGACTCGAGCACCGGGGAGCTGTTTTTT
CASSRDSSTGELFF
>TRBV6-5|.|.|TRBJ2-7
TGTGCCAGCCGAACCGACAGGCCGTACGAGCAGTACTTC
CASRTDRPYEQYF
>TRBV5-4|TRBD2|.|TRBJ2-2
TGTGCCAGCAGCTTGGGGGCGGGAGGGGTTTCCGGGGAGCTGTTTTTT
CASSLGAGGVSGELFF
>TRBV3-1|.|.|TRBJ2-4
TGTGCCAGCAGCCCGCTCCGGGGAAACATTCAGTACTTC
CASSPLRGNIQYF
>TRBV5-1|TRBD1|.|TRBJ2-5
TGCGCCAGCAGCTCGGCGATCGGGACAGGGTCAGGAGAGACCCAGTACTTC
CASSSAIGTGSGETQYF
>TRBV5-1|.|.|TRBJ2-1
TGCGCCAGCAGCCCCACCGCTGCATCTAATGAGCAGTTCTTC
CASSPTAASNEQFF
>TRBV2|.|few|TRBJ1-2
TGTGCCAGCAGTGAAGGCAACTATGGCTACACCTTC
CASSEGNYGYTF
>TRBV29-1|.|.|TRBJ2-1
TGCAGCGTGGGGCGAACTGGCGCCTACAATGAGCAGTTCTTC
CSVGRTGAYNEQFF
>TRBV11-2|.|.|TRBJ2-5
TGTGCCAGCAGCCCCCAGGGGCCGGAGACCCAGTACTTC
CASSPQGPETQYF
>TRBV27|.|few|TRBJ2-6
TGTGCCAGCAGTTTAGGGTTCTCTGGGGCCAACGTCCTGACTTTC
CASSLGFSGANVLTF
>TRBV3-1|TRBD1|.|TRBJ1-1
TGTGCCAGCAGCCCTGCGACAGGGGTGCGTACTGAAGCTTTCTTT
CASSPATGVRTEAFF
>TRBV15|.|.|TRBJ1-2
TGTGCCACCAGCTCCCGGGCCGGAGCTAACTATGGCTACACCTTC
CATSSRAGANYGYTF
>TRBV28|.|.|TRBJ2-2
TGTGCCAGCAGTTGGGGGTCGGACACCGGGGAGCTGTTTTTT
CASSWGSDTGELFF
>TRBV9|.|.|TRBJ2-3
TGTGCCAGCAGCGTAGCGGTCACGGTAGATACGCAGTATTTT
CASSVAVTVDTQYF
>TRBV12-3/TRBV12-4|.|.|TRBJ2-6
TGTGCCAGCAGTGCTCAGGGTGGAGACTCTGGGGCCAACGTCCTGACTTTC
CASSAQGGDSGANVLTF
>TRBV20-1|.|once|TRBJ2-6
TGCAGTGCTGTCTCTGGGGCCAACGTCCTGACTTTC
CSAVSGANVLTF
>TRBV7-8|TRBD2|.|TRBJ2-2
TGTGCCAGCAGCCCGACCCTCGGACTAGCCGTGAACACCGGGGAGCTGTTTTTT
CASSPTLGLAVNTGELFF
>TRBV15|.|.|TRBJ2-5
TGTGCCACCAGCAGAGATCCCGACATCCAAGAGACCCAGTACTTC
CATSRDPDIQETQYF
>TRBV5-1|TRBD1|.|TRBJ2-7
TGCGCCAGCAGCGGGACAGGGGTCGACGAGCAGTACTTC
CASSGTGVDEQYF
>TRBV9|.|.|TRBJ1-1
TGTGCCAGCAGCTCGACCATGTGGACTGAAGCTTTCTTT
CASSSTMWTEAFF
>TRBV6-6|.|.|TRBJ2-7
TGTGCCAGCAGAAGGGACGCCTCCTACGAGCAGTACTTC
CASRRDASYEQYF
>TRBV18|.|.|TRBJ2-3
TGTGCCAGCTCACCAGGGCAGACGGGGACAGATACGCAGTATTTT
CASSPGQTGTDTQYF
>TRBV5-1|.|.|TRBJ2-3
TGCGCCAGCAGCTTGGTTCCAGCCCGGACCGGTGGGGAAGGCACAGATACGCAGTATTTT
CASSLVPARTGGEGTDTQYF
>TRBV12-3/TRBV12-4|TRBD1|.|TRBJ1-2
TGTGCCAGCACCACCGGGACAGGCATTTCGGGCTACACCTTC
CASTTGTGISGYTF
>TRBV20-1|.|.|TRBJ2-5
TGCAGTGCCATCCTCAGCGACCAAGAGACCCAGTACTTC
CSAILSDQETQYF
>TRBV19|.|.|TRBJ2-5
TGTGCCAGTGGGGGGACCAGCGGCGAGACCCAGTACTTC
CASGGTSGETQYF
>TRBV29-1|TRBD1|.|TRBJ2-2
TGCAGCGTTGACAGGGGGCACACCGGGGAGCTGTTTTTT
CSVDRGHTGELFF
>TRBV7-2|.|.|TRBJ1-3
TGTGCCAGCAGCTTAAGGGCGTCGCGCTCTGGAAACACCATATATTTT
CASSLRASRSGNTIYF
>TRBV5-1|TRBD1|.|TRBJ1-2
TGCGCCAGCAGCCGAGACAGGGGGGAGTTCTATGGCTACACCTTC
CASSRDRGEFYGYTF
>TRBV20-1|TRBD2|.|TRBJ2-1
TGCAGTGCCCGCTGGACTAGCGGGAGTCTTAATGAGCAGTTCTTC
CSARWTSGSLNEQFF
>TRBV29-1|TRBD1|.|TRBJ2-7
TGCAGCGCCCGAGACAGGGGGGGATTCTACGAGCAGTACTTC
CSARDRGGFYEQYF
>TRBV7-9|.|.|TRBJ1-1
TGTGCCAGCAGCGGGTACGCGTTGGGCAATACGGCTTTCTTT
CASSGYALGNTAFF
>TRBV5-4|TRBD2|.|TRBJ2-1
TGTGCCAGCAGCCCCCGGGACTACCCCGGCAATGAGCAGTTCTTC
CASSPRDYPGNEQFF